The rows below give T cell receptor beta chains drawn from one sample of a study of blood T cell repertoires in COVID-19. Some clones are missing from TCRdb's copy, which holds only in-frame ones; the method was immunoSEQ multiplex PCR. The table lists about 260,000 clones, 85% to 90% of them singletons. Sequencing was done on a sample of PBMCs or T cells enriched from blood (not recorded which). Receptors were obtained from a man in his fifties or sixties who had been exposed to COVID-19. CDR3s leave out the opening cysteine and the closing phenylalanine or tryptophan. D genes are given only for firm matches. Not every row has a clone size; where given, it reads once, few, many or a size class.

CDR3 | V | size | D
ASKQGYGYT | TRBV2 | - | -
ASSARAGYEQY | TRBV5-4 | - | -
ASSLGGSFNEQF | TRBV9 | - | TRBD2
ASSYSSTGGYGYT | TRBV6-5 | - | TRBD1
ATGGTGFNQPQH | TRBV24-1 | few | TRBD1
ASSLRSGVEQY | TRBV7-2 | - | -
ASSFAGLRGYNEQF | TRBV5-1 | - | -
ASSFAREQF | TRBV7-9 | - | -
SVLPRDTQY | TRBV20-1 | - | -
ASSMKTGSHQPQH | TRBV19 | - | TRBD1
ASSQHRGFGGELF | TRBV7-2 | - | TRBD1
ASSLAAVSAGVKTGELF | TRBV5-1 | - | TRBD2
ASSLRQGLTGANVLT | TRBV5-1 | - | TRBD1
AISAQGYNSPLH | TRBV10-3 | - | -
ASSLDLSVNEQF | TRBV7-9 | - | -
ASSYSTGGREKLF | TRBV6-5 | - | TRBD1
ASSLNSFGRVQPQH | TRBV28 | - | -
ASSLARITGTYNSPLH | TRBV7-8 | - | -
ASSLGTSGGPATDTQY | TRBV28 | - | TRBD2
ASSFWTSGNTIY | TRBV28 | - | -
SVGGTSNEEKLF | TRBV29-1 | - | -
ASSVEGAMNTEAF | TRBV9 | - | TRBD1
ASSRFDRDVINEQF | TRBV5-6 | - | TRBD1
SVEASLNTGELF | TRBV29-1 | - | -
ASSSRGGNTEAF | TRBV7-9 | - | -
ASSRDGTSGGASADTQY | TRBV4-1 | - | TRBD2
ASVRVGGIHGELF | TRBV19 | - | -
ASSLTYSNQPQH | TRBV7-2 | - | -
ASSSLEQEEIENNTEAF | TRBV7-3 | - | -
ASSLRQGRGNYGYT | TRBV7-9 | - | TRBD1
AISRQGRNTEAF | TRBV10-3 | - | TRBD1
ASSLATSSPLH | TRBV11-2 | - | -
AVPTGINQPQH | TRBV6-5 | - | TRBD1
ASSQGRAGTQETQY | TRBV7-8 | - | TRBD2
ASRPTGGNGYT | TRBV19 | - | TRBD1
ASSQGGAGGRETQY | TRBV4-1 | many | TRBD2
ASSSTQGTVDAF | TRBV28 | - | TRBD1
ASSPTGGPEAF | TRBV2 | - | TRBD1
ASSERWRVETQY | TRBV6-1 | - | -
ASSLQGAASYNEQF | TRBV5-1 | - | -